This T cell receptor (beta chain) appears in the sequencing data of a study of blood T cell repertoires in COVID-19. Study-wide context: Samples taken during acute and convalescent COVID-19 were collected in the United States, Italy and Spain.

CDR3 length: 14 amino acids. Germline CDR1 and CDR2: SEHNR and FQNEAQ (reference sequence). Between the trimmed V and J ends, which lost 5 bases and 2 bases, there was a span of 12 bases. TCRdb keeps only in-frame clones here, not all; method: immunoSEQ multiplex PCR. The table has some 110,000 clones, approximately 86% seen once. The V and J genes are TRBV7-9 and TRBJ2-5; D possibly corresponds to TRBD2 (6 bases). The sequencing sample was made of peripheral blood. This receptor was taken from a human donor in a cohort sampled during active COVID-19. The CDR3 bases are TGTGCCAGCAGCGCACCTGGAGGGCAAGAGACCCAGTACTTC. Amino acids: CASSAPGGQETQYF.